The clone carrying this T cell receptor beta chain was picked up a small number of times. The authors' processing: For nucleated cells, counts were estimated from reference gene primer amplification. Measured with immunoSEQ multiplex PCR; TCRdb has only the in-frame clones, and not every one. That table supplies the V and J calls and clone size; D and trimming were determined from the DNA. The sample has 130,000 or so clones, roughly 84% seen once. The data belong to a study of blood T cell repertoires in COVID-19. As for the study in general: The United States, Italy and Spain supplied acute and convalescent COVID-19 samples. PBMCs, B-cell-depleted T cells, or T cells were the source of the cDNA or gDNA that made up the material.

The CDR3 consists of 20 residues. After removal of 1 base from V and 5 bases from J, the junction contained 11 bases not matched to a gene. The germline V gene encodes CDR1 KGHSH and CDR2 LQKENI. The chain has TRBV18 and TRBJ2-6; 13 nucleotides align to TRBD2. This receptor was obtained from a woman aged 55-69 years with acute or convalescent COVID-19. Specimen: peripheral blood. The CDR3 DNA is TGTGCCAGCTCACCACTAAGGACTAGCGGGGGCCCCCCCTGGGCCAACGTCCTGACTTTC. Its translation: CASSPLRTSGGPPWANVLTF.